Each of the 28 T cell receptor beta chains below was sequenced from the same sample in a study of graft-versus-host responses after intestinal transplantation. Assay: immunoSEQ multiplex PCR; the TCRdb copy retains only in-frame clones and omits some. Here the sample spans about 94,000 clones, about 91% being singletons. Antigens for these TCRs are unknown. The source was unstimulated CD8+ T cells sorted from spleen or lymph node cells, collected before intestinal transplant. The receptors were sampled from a human donor who received an intestinal transplant.

The rearrangement links TRBV5-1 to TRBJ2-1, with 8 bases lining up with TRBD2. This CDR3 contains 17 residues. V lost 6 bases, J lost 0 bases, and 11 bases stayed unmatched. Germline CDR1 and CDR2: SGHRS and YFSETQ. The CDR3, as DNA: TGCGCCAGCAACCCTGGACTAGCATACAGCTCCTACAATGAGCAGTTCTTC. It translates to CASNPGLAYSSYNEQFF.

The chain links TRBV7-9 to TRBJ2-7; D gene ambiguous. V gave up 5 bases and J gave up 7 bases, with 12 bases separating them. This CDR3 has 12 residues. CDR1 is SEHNR and CDR2 is FQNEAQ in the germline V gene (reference sequence). The CDR3 loop reads CASSEDRWEQYF. DNA of the CDR3: TGTGCCAGCAGCGAGGATCGGTGGGAGCAGTACTTC.

J is TRBJ2-7 and V is TRBV4-1; possibly TRBD1 for D (6 bases). The germline V and J ends were trimmed by 4 bases and 5 bases, with 15 bases remaining between them. The CDR3 loop spans 14 amino acids. From germline, CDR1 is MGHRA and CDR2 YSYEKL. The CDR3 region has the DNA TGCGCCAGCAGCCTGGGGGCACTTTCGGACGAGCAGTACTTC. This translates into CASSLGALSDEQYF.

The V and J genes are TRBV4-1 and TRBJ1-4, with 9 bases lining up with TRBD1. The J segment lost 8 bases and the V segment lost 4 bases, leaving 8 bases of the junction unmatched. The CDR3 covers 15 residues. Germline V gene lookup returns CDR1 MGHRA and CDR2 YSYEKL. The CDR3 sequence is CASSLRDRAGEKLFF. CDR3 bases: TGCGCCAGCAGCCTGAGGGACAGGGCAGGGGAAAAACTGTTTTTT.

This clone was found once. The genes are TRBV7-8 and TRBJ2-2; TRBD2 matches at 7 bases. Germline loops: CDR1 SGHVS, CDR2 FQNEAQ. The CDR3 contains 16 residues. The junction had 8 bases not matched to a gene; V was cut back by 3 bases and J by 4 bases. In DNA form, the CDR3 reads TGTGCCAGCAGCTTTCCGGCGGGAGCGGGCACCGGGGAGCTGTTTTTT. Encoded protein: CASSFPAGAGTGELFF.

The chain combines TRBV4-1 with TRBJ1-1, with a possible D match to TRBD1 (5 bases). CDR1 is MGHRA, CDR2 YSYEKL, per germline. The CDR3 is 15 amino acids. V shed 3 bases and J shed 3 bases, with 14 bases lying between them. Here the CDR3 DNA reads TGCGCCAGCAGCCAGCGCCAGGGCAGGGACACTGAAGCTTTCTTT. Protein sequence: CASSQRQGRDTEAFF.

The chain is built from TRBV5-1 and TRBJ2-1; 7 bases fit TRBD1. The CDR3 sequence is 11 residues long. After removal of 5 bases from V and 14 bases from J, the junction contained 7 bases not matched to a gene. CDR1 SGHRS and CDR2 YFSETQ come from the germline V gene. CDR3 in DNA: TGCGCCAGCAGGGAAGGACAGGTGGAGTTCTTC. Its translation is CASREGQVEFF.

The chain recombines TRBV5-4 with TRBJ2-7; 12 bases are a match to TRBD1. The CDR3 consists of 15 residues. V lost 4 bases and J lost 4; bases outside the gene matches: 6. Germline V CDR1 and CDR2: SGHNT, YYREEE (reference sequence). The CDR3 DNA is TGTGCCAGCAGCCTTGGGACAGGGGGCATGTACGAGCAGTACTTC. This encodes CASSLGTGGMYEQYF.

This clone was detected a few times. Without the conserved terminal phenylalanine or tryptophan, this CDR3 likely stems from a read error. Because the CDR3's place on the DNA is in doubt, the DNA is left out and the CDR3 is given as listed by TCRdb. This rearrangement joins TRBV20-1 to TRBJ1-2. A total of 11 residues make up the CDR3, ends included. Germline V gene data show CDR1 as DFQATT and CDR2 as SNEGSKA (reference sequence). The CDR3 here is CSAREGSLFTS.

The chain employs TRBV9 and TRBJ2-3; maybe TRBD2 (6 bases). V lost 0 bases and J 2 bases, leaving 13 bases between the germline ends. This CDR3 is built from 16 residues. In germline, CDR1 is SGDLS, CDR2 YYNGEE. CDR3 sequence: CASSVGISGPTDTQYF. In DNA, the CDR3 is TGTGCCAGCAGCGTAGGGATTAGCGGACCCACAGATACGCAGTATTTT.

This sequence joins TRBV6-5 and TRBJ1-1; D unresolved. CDR1 and CDR2 from the germline V gene are MNHEY and SVGAGI. The CDR3 is 10 residues long. V was cut by 6 bases and J by 6 bases, with 5 bases left in between. In DNA, the CDR3 is TGTGCCAGCAGCGGGTCTGAAGCTTTCTTT. Its protein product is CASSGSEAFF.

The rearrangement joins TRBV30 to TRBJ1-2; TRBD1 matches at 12 bases. The CDR3 extends over 14 amino acids. Germline-derived CDR1 and CDR2 are GTSNPN and SVGIG (reference sequence). With 1 base clipped from V and 8 bases from J, the junction kept 5 bases outside the gene matches. CDR3 region: CAWSGGTGGDGYTF. Here the CDR3 DNA reads TGTGCCTGGAGTGGGGGGACAGGGGGCGACGGCTACACCTTC. Variable domain in full (rest from reference TRBV30 and TRBJ1-2): SQTIHQWPATLVQPVGSPLSLECTVEGTSNPNLYWYRQAAGRGLQLLFYSVGIGQISSEVPQNLSASRPQDRQFILSSKKLLLSDSGFYLCAWSGGTGGDGYTFGSGTRLTVV.

The gene calls are TRBV5-6 and TRBJ2-4; TRBD1 matches at 7 bases. Trimming cost V 4 bases and J 6 bases; bases outside gene matches: 4. Germline CDR1 SGHDT, CDR2 YYEEEE. The CDR3 length is 13 residues. This CDR3 is CASSGAGGNIQYF. The DNA of the CDR3 is TGTGCCAGCAGCGGGGCAGGGGGAAACATTCAGTACTTC. The full variable domain, its missing parts supplied by reference TRBV5-6 and TRBJ2-4, is DAGVTQSPTHLIKTRGQQVTLRCSPKSGHDTVSWYQQALGQGPQFIFQYYEEEERQRGNFPDRFSGHQFPNYSSELNVNALLLGDSALYLCASSGAGGNIQYFGAGTRLSVL.

As regards this clone: Other DNA sequences of this sample code for an identical CDR3. The rearrangement links TRBV20-1 to TRBJ1-2, with TRBD1 matching over 7 bases. This CDR3 contains 11 residues. Germline CDR1 reads DFQATT; CDR2 reads SNEGSKA (reference sequence). The CDR3 spells CSALQGGGYTF. In nucleotides, the CDR3 is TGCAGCGCGCTTCAGGGGGGAGGCTACACCTTC.

This chain connects TRBV7-9 to TRBJ1-4, with a weak D call TRBD1 (5 bases). V lost 5 bases, J lost 3 bases, and 13 bases lay in between. Germline V lookup: CDR1 SEHNR, CDR2 FQNEAQ (reference sequence). This CDR3 contains 15 residues. For the CDR3, the DNA is TGTGCCAGCAGCCCCCAGGGTGAGGCTAATGAAAAACTGTTTTTT. It codes for CASSPQGEANEKLFF.

The chain carries TRBV6-1 and TRBJ2-5, with 9 bases identical to TRBD1. The trim removed 0 bases at V and 5 bases at J, leaving 7 bases unmatched. The CDR3 consists of 16 residues. Germline V CDR1 and CDR2: MNHNS, SASEGT. The CDR3 DNA follows: TGTGCCAGCAGTGAAGCGCTGAGGACAGGGGTCGAGACCCAGTACTTC. Encoded protein: CASSEALRTGVETQYF.

The genes are TRBV5-4 and TRBJ2-7, with D perhaps TRBD1 (6 bases). V was shortened by 0 bases and J by 4 bases, with 11 bases between the two germline ends. The CDR3 is made up of 14 amino acids. Germline V gene data show CDR1 as SGHNT and CDR2 as YYREEE (reference sequence). CDR3 protein: CASSLVNRAYEQYF. The CDR3 bases are TGTGCCAGCAGCTTGGTGAACAGGGCGTACGAGCAGTACTTC.

This chain uses TRBV27 with TRBJ2-5, with 7 bases matching TRBD1. Germline V gene data show CDR1 as MNHEY and CDR2 as SMNVEV (reference sequence). The junction had 12 bases not matched to a gene; V was cut back by 3 bases and J by 5 bases. The CDR3 is 16 residues long. The DNA for the CDR3 is TGTGCCAGCAGTTTGGATAGAGGACAGGTATCGGAGACCCAGTACTTC. Protein sequence: CASSLDRGQVSETQYF.

The V and J genes are TRBV9 and TRBJ1-1, with TRBD1 matching 7 bases. V trimming: 1 base; J trimming: 2 bases; junction bases outside the gene matches: 8. Germline assignment: CDR1 SGDLS and CDR2 YYNGEE. CDR3 length: 16 residues. The CDR3 reads CASSVSGDRFNTEAFF. For the CDR3, the DNA is TGTGCCAGCAGCGTATCGGGGGACAGATTTAACACTGAAGCTTTCTTT.

This chain joins TRBV4-1 and TRBJ2-1; D might be TRBD2 (5 bases). Germline assignment: CDR1 MGHRA and CDR2 YSYEKL. This CDR3 is 16 amino acids long. V lost 4 bases to trimming and J lost 2 bases, with 15 bases between them. CDR3 residues: CASSPTPGIAYNEQFF. CDR3 DNA: TGCGCCAGCAGCCCCACCCCCGGGATCGCCTACAATGAGCAGTTCTTC.

This rearrangement joins TRBV18 to TRBJ2-7; TRBD1 is a possible D gene (5 bases). Germline CDR1 reads KGHSH; CDR2 reads LQKENI. V lost 0 bases and J lost 6, with 9 bases in between. This CDR3 has 13 residues. In nucleotides, the CDR3 is TGTGCCAGCTCACCACCCTCAGGGTCCGAGCAGTACTTC. Its translation: CASSPPSGSEQYF.

This clone was seen a single time. The chain employs TRBV11-1 and TRBJ1-1; D unclear. The CDR3 consists of 14 residues. Trimming cost V 6 bases and J 4 bases, with 15 bases left between them. CDR1 and CDR2 (germline): SGHAT, FQDESV (reference sequence). CDR3 in DNA: TGTGCCAGCAGTCCCTGGGAGGCGGGCACTGAAGCTTTCTTT. Protein sequence: CASSPWEAGTEAFF.

The chain couples TRBV7-9 to TRBJ1-4; unclear D gene. Germline CDR1 SEHNR, CDR2 FQNEAQ (reference sequence). There are 13 residues in the CDR3. Trimming left V 5 bases short and J 6 bases short, with 10 bases between. The CDR3 loop is CASSSGIHEKLFF. Here the CDR3 DNA reads TGTGCCAGCAGCAGCGGGATCCATGAAAAACTGTTTTTT.

V gene TRBV5-1 combines with J gene TRBJ2-1, with D possibly being TRBD2 (6 bases). Germline V gene lookup returns CDR1 SGHRS and CDR2 YFSETQ. The CDR3 is 12 residues long. Deletions cut 5 bases from V and 10 bases from J, with 13 bases between. CDR3 protein: CASSPTGGEQFF. CDR3 coding DNA: TGCGCCAGCAGTCCCACAGGAGGGGAGCAGTTCTTC.

CDR3 sequence: CASTLGAYNEQFF. The CDR3 DNA is TGTGCCAGCACCCTAGGGGCCTACAATGAGCAGTTCTTC. V is TRBV7-9 and J is TRBJ2-1; D may be TRBD1 (5 bases). Trimming shortened V by 7 bases and J by 2 bases, and 9 bases separated the two germline ends. The CDR3 spans 13 residues. The germline CDR1 and CDR2 sequences are SEHNR and FQNEAQ (reference sequence).

This chain links TRBV7-9 with TRBJ2-2; 7 bases fit TRBD2. Germline lookup yields CDR1 SEHNR and CDR2 FQNEAQ (reference sequence). The CDR3 totals 15 residues. V gave up 3 bases and J gave up 3 bases; unmatched junction bases: 4. The CDR3 DNA reads TGTGCCAGCAGCTTCGGCGGGGGACACACCGGGGAGCTGTTTTTT. Protein product: CASSFGGGHTGELFF.

The chain is built from TRBV4-1 and TRBJ2-1; TRBD1 might be the D (6 bases). V shed 6 bases and J shed 9 bases, with 9 bases lying between them. CDR1 is MGHRA, CDR2 YSYEKL, per germline. The CDR3 sequence is 11 residues long. DNA of the CDR3: TGCGCCAGCAGGCGAGGGGGTGAGCAGTTCTTC. It specifies CASRRGGEQFF.

The V gene is TRBV19, the J gene TRBJ2-7, with 10 positions matching TRBD2. The junction had 4 bases not matched to a gene; V was cut back by 4 bases and J by 4 bases. Germline V gene data show CDR1 as LNHDA and CDR2 as SQIVND (reference sequence). The CDR3 runs to 14 residues. The CDR3 nucleotides are TGTGCCAGTAGTACCACTAGCGGGATTTACGAGCAGTACTTC. It specifies CASSTTSGIYEQYF.